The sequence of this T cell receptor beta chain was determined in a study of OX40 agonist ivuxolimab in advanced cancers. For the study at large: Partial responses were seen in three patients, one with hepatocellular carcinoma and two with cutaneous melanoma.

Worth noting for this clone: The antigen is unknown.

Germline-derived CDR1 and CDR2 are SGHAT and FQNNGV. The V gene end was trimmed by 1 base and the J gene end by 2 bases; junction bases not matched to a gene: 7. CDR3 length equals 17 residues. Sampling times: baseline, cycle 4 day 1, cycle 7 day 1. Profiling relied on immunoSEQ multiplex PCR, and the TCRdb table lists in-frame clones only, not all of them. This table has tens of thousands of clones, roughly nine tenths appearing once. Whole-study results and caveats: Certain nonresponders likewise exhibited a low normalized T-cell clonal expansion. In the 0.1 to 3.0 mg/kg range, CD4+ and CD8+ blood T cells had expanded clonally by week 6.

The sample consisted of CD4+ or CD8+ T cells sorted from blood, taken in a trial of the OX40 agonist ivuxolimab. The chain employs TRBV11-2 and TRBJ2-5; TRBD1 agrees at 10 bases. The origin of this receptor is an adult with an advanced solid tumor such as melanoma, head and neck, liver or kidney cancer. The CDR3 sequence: CASSLGPRDRGQETQYF. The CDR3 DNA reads TGTGCCAGCAGCTTAGGCCCCCGGGACAGGGGACAAGAGACCCAGTACTTC.